The 16 T cell receptor beta chains in this list originate from one sample, sequenced in a study of response to subunit inactivated influenza vaccine. Using its own MiXCR run on the RT-PCR reads, TCRdb lists one record per CDR3 protein. In the table there are 650,000 to 800,000 distinct CDR3 sequences, about 18% of which are singletons. The sequences come from PBMCs from blood, collected 5 days after vaccination. The source is a man aged 50-60 years who received an inactivated influenza vaccine.

V usage is TRBV6-1 and J usage is TRBJ2-5, with D perhaps TRBD1 (6 bases). V dropped 6 bases and J dropped 5 bases, with 16 bases sitting between them. There are 14 residues in the CDR3. Germline V lookup: CDR1 MNHNS, CDR2 SASEGT. DNA for the CDR3: TGTGCCAGCAGGACCACAGGGAACGGTGAGACCCAGTACTTC. Translated: CASRTTGNGETQYF.

V gene TRBV5-6 combines with J gene TRBJ2-1, with 11 nucleotides matching TRBD2. This CDR3 has 16 amino acids. Germline trimming cut 3 bases from V and 4 bases from J; bases unmatched to any gene: 6. Per germline, CDR1 SGHDT and CDR2 YYEEEE. The CDR3 DNA is TGTGCCAGCAGCTGGGGGACTAGCGGACGTTACAATGAGCAGTTCTTC. This translates into CASSWGTSGRYNEQFF.

This chain uses TRBV20-1 with TRBJ1-4; 7 bases are a match to TRBD1. The CDR3 is made up of 14 amino acids. Germline V CDR1 and CDR2: DFQATT, SNEGSKA (reference sequence). The V gene end was trimmed by 4 bases and the J gene end by 8 bases; junction bases not matched to a gene: 10. The CDR3 spells CSANPTGFEEKLFF. For the CDR3, the DNA is TGCAGTGCTAACCCGACAGGGTTTGAGGAAAAACTGTTTTTT.

The DNA of the CDR3 is TGTGCCAGCAGTCCTCTGGGCAGGGTACTTACAGATACGCAGTATTTT. This codes for CASSPLGRVLTDTQYF. This chain links TRBV6-1 with TRBJ2-3, with TRBD1 as a possible D gene (5 bases). V gave up 5 bases and J gave up 3 bases, with 18 bases separating them. The CDR3 extends over 16 amino acids. CDR1 is MNHNS and CDR2 is SASEGT in the germline V gene.

The V gene is TRBV30, the J gene TRBJ1-5; D unresolved. Germline V gives CDR1 GTSNPN, CDR2 SVGIG (reference sequence). V was trimmed by 3 bases and J by 5 bases, leaving 14 bases between them. The CDR3 is 14 amino acids. The CDR3 spells CAWSAGPTHQPQHF. As DNA, the CDR3 is TGTGCCTGGAGCGCCGGGCCCACTCATCAGCCCCAGCATTTT.

This clonotype turned up a few times. The J gene is TRBJ1-1, the V gene TRBV18; no clear D. CDR1 and CDR2 (germline): KGHSH, LQKENI. The V end was cut by 0 bases, the J end by 4 bases, with 15 bases between. The CDR3 runs to 16 residues. The CDR3 protein is CASSPPSGGGVTEAFF. CDR3 bases: TGTGCCAGCTCACCACCGTCCGGAGGCGGGGTCACTGAAGCTTTCTTT.

This clonotype has only a few counts. V and J are TRBV12-3 or TRBV12-4 and TRBJ2-5, with TRBD2 identical over 7 bases. The trim removed 8 bases at V and 2 bases at J, leaving 11 bases unmatched. This CDR3 spans 15 amino acids. The chain's CDR3 is CASLDVSRGQETQYF. CDR3 coding DNA: TGTGCCAGCTTAGACGTGTCGCGGGGGCAAGAGACCCAGTACTTC.

About this clonotype: One junction end does not reproduce the germline sequence, and a read error may be involved. The V and J genes are TRBV12-3 or TRBV12-4 and TRBJ2-7; TRBD1 matches 12 bases. The CDR3 has 12 amino acids. CDR3 bases: TGTGCCAGCAGTTTAAGGGACAGGGGGCAGAACTTC. Its protein product is CASSLRDRGQNF.

The chain couples TRBV7-8 to TRBJ2-3; 7 bases match TRBD1. Germline CDR1 is SGHVS and CDR2 is FQNEAQ. The CDR3 sequence is 15 residues long. V gave up 6 bases and J gave up 6 bases; unmatched junction bases: 12. CDR3 in DNA: TGTGCCAGCAGTAGGGGGCGCGCCGGACCCGATACGCAGTATTTT. It is translated as CASSRGRAGPDTQYF.

This clonotype was found many times. The V call is TRBV4-3, the J call TRBJ2-1; D is ambiguous. The CDR3 totals 14 residues. The ends were cut back, 0 bases at V and 6 bases at J, with 9 bases in the middle. Germline V gene lookup returns CDR1 LGHNA and CDR2 YSLEER. CDR3 protein: CASSQDTTTNEQFF. For the CDR3, the DNA is TGCGCCAGCAGCCAAGACACCACAACCAATGAGCAGTTCTTC.

The rearrangement uses TRBV21-1 and TRBJ1-1; the table's D gene call, TRBD1, was not cross checked with the DNA. TRBV21-1 is a listed pseudogene. CDR3 size: 14 residues. Written as DNA, the CDR3 is TGTGCCAGCAGCAATGGCCCAGGGGTTACTGAAGCTTTCTTT. Protein: CASSNGPGVTEAFF.

The chain uses TRBV12-3 or TRBV12-4 and TRBJ2-7, with D possibly matching TRBD1 (5 bases). The CDR3 loop spans 11 amino acids. The V and J ends lost 6 bases and 12 bases respectively, with 15 bases between them. CDR3 in DNA: TGTGCCAGCAGCCTCGGCCAGGGCCCGTACTTC. This encodes CASSLGQGPYF.

V usage is TRBV24-1 and J usage is TRBJ2-1; possibly TRBD1 or TRBD2 for D (6 bases each). V was clipped by 5 bases and J by 5 bases, with 12 bases between them. The CDR3 sequence is 14 residues long. Germline CDR1 reads KGHDR; CDR2 reads SFDVKD. This chain's CDR3 is CATSVGGIHNEQFF. CDR3 sequence (DNA): TGTGCCACCAGTGTAGGGGGGATCCACAATGAGCAGTTCTTC.

In its sample, this clonotype was seen a few times. This chain uses TRBV5-1 with TRBJ2-3; 7 bases line up with TRBD2. Per germline, CDR1 SGHRS and CDR2 YFSETQ. With V trimmed by 7 bases and J by 5 bases, 7 bases remained unmatched. CDR3 length: 13 amino acids. CDR3 nucleotides: TGCGCCAGCCGGGGAGGGCACGGAGATACGCAGTATTTT. The encoded protein is CASRGGHGDTQYF.

The chain uses TRBV28 and TRBJ2-2; D gene ambiguous. The V end was cut by 5 bases, the J end by 8 bases, with 6 bases between. The germline V gene has CDR1 MDHEN and CDR2 SYDVKM. This CDR3 has 11 residues. The CDR3 DNA reads TGTGCCAGCAGTAAATCAGGGGAGCTGTTTTTT. This codes for CASSKSGELFF.

Only a few counts were recorded for this clonotype. This rearrangement joins TRBV7-6 to TRBJ2-7, with 7 bases identical to TRBD1. The CDR3 length is 15 residues. Looked up from germline, CDR1 is SGHVS and CDR2 is FNYEAQ. After removal of 1 base from V and 4 bases from J, the junction contained 7 bases not matched to a gene. The CDR3 DNA reads TGTGCCAGCAGCTTAGACTCCGGGACAGTATACGAGCAGTACTTC. It encodes CASSLDSGTVYEQYF.